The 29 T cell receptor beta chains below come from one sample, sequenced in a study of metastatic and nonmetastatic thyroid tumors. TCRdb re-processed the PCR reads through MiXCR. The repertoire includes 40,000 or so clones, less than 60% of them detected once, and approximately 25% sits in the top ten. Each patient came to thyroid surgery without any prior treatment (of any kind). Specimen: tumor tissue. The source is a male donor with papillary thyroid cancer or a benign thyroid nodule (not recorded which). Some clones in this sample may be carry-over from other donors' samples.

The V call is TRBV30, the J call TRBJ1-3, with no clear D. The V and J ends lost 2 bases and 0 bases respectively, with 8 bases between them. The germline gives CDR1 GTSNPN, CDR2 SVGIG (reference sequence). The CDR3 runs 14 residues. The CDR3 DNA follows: TGTGCCTGGAGTCCCCGTGGCTCTGGAAACACCATATATTTT. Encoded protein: CAWSPRGSGNTIYF.

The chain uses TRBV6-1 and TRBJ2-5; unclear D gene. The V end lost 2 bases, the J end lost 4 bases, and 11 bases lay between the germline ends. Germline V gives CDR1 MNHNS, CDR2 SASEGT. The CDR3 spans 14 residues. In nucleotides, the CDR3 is TGTGCCAGCAGTGAACAGTTGAATCTAGAGACCCAGTACTTC. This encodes CASSEQLNLETQYF.

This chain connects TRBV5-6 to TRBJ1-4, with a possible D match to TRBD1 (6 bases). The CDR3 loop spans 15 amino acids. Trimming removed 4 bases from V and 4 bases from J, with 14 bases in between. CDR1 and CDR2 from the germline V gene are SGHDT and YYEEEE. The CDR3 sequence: CASSPGQTVNEKLFF. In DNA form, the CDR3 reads TGTGCCAGCAGCCCGGGACAAACGGTTAATGAAAAACTGTTTTTT.

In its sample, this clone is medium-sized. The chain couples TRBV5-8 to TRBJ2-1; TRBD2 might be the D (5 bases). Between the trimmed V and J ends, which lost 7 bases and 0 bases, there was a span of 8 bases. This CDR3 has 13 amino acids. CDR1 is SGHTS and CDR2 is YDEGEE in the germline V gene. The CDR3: CASGELSYNEQFF. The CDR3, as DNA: TGTGCCAGCGGGGAGCTCTCCTACAATGAGCAGTTCTTC.

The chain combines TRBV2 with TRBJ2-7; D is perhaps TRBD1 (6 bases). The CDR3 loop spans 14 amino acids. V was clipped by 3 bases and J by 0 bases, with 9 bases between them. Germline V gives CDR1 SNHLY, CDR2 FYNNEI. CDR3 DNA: TGTGCCAGCAGTGATCAGGGGAGCTCCTACGAGCAGTACGTC. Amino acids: CASSDQGSSYEQYV.

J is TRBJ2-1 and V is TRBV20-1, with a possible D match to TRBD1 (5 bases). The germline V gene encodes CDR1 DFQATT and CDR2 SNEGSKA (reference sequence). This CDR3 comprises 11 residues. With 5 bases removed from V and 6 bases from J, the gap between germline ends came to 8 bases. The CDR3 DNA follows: TGCAGTGCTGCTAGGGGCAATGAGCAGTTCTTC. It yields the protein CSAARGNEQFF.

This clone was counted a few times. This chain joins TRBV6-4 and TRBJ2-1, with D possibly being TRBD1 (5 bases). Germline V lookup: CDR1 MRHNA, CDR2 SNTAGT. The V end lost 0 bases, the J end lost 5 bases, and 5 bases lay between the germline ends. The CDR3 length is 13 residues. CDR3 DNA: TGTGCCAGCAGTGACTCGGACAACAATGAGCAGTTCTTC. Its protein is CASSDSDNNEQFF.

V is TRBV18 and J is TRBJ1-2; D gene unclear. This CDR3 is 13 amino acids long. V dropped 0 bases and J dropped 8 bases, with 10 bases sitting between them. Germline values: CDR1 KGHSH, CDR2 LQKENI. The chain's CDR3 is CASSPPERQGYTF. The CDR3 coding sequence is TGTGCCAGCTCACCACCGGAAAGGCAAGGCTACACCTTC.

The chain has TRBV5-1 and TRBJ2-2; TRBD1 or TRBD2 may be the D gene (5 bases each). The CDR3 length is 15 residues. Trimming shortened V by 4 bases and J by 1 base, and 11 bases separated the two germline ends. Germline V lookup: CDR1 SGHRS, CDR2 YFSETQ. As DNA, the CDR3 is TGCGCCAGCAGCCCAGGTGGGGGGAACACCGGGGAGCTGTTTTTT. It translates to CASSPGGGNTGELFF.

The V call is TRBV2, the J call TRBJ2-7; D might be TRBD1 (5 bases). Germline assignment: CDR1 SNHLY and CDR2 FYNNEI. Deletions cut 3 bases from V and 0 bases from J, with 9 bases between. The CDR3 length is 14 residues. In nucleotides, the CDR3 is TGTGCCAGCAGTGACGGCGACAGCTCCTACGAGCAGTACTTC. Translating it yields CASSDGDSSYEQYF.

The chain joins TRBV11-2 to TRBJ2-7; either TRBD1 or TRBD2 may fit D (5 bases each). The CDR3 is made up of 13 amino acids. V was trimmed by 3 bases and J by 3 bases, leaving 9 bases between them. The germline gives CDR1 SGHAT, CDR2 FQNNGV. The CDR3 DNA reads TGTGCCAGCAGCTTGGGACCGAACTACGAGCAGTACTTC. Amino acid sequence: CASSLGPNYEQYF.

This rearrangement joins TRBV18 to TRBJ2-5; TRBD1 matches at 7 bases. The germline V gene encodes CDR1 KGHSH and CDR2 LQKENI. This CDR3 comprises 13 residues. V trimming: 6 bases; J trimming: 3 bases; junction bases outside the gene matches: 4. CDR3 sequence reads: CASSPGTEETQYF. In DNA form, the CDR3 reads TGTGCCAGCTCCCCAGGGACAGAAGAGACCCAGTACTTC.

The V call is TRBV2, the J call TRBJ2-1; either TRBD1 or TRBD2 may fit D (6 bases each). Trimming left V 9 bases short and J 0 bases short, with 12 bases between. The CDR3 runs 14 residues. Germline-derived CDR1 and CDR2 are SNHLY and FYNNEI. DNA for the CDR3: TGTGCCAGTAACGGGGGCCTCTCCTACAATGAGCAGTTCTTC. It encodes CASNGGLSYNEQFF.

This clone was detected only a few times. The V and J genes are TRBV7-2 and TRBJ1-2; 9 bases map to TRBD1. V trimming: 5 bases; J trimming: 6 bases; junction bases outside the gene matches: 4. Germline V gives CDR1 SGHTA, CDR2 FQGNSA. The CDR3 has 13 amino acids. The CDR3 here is CASSTRDRDGYTF. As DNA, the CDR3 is TGTGCCAGCAGCACCCGGGACAGGGATGGCTACACCTTC.

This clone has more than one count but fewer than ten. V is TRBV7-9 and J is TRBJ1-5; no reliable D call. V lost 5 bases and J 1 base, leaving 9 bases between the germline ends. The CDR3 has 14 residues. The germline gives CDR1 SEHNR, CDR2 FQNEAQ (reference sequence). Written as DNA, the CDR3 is TGTGCCAGCAGCCCGACACAGAGCAATCAGCCCCAGCATTTT. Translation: CASSPTQSNQPQHF.

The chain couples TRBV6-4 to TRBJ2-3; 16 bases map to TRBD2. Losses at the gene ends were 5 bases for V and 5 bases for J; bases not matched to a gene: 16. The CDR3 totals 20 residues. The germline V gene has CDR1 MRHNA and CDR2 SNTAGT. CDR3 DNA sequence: TGTGCCAGCAGTACCCCAGTCCTCGGGACTAGCGGGGGGGCCGGAGATACGCAGTATTTT. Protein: CASSTPVLGTSGGAGDTQYF.

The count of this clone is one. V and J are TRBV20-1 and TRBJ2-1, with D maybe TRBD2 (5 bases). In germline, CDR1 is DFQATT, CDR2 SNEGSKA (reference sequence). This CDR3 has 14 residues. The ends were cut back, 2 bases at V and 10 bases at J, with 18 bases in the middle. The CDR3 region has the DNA TGCAGTGCTAGACCCGAACGTGGCGGGCAGGAGCAGTTCTTC. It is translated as CSARPERGGQEQFF.

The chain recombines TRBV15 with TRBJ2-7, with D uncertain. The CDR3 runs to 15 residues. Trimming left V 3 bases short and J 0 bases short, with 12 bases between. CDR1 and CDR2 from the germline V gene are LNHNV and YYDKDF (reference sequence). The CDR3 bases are TGTGCCACCAGCAGCACACAAACAAGCTCCTACGAGCAGTACTTC. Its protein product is CATSSTQTSSYEQYF.

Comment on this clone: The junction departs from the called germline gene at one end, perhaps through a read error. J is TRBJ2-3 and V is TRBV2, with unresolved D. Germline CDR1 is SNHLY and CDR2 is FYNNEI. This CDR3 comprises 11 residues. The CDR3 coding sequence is TGTGCCAGCATTGAATCAGATACGCAGTATTTT. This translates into CASIESDTQYF.

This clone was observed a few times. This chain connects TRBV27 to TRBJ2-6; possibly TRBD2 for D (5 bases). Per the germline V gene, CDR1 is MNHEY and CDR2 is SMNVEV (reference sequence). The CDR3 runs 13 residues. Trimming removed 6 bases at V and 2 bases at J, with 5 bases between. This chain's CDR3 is CASRGAGANVLTF. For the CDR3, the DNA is TGTGCCAGCAGGGGAGCTGGGGCCAACGTCCTGACTTTC.

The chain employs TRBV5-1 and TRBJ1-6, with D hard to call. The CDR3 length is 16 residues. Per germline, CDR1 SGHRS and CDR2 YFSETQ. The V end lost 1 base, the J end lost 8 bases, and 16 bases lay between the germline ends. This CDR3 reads CASSLYAAGDYSPLHF. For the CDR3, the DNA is TGCGCCAGCAGCTTGTATGCGGCAGGTGATTATTCACCCCTCCACTTT.

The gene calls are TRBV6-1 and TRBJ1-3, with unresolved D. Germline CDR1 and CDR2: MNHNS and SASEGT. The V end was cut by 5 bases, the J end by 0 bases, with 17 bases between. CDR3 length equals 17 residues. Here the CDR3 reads CASSHYRAASSGNTIYF. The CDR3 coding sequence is TGTGCCAGCAGTCATTACCGGGCTGCCTCCTCTGGAAACACCATATATTTT.

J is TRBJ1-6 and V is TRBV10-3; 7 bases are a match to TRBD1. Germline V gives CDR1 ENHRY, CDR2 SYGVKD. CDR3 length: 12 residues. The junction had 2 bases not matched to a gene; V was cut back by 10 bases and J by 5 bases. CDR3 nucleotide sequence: TGTGCCACGGGACAGAATAATTCACCCCTCCACTTT. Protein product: CATGQNNSPLHF.

CDR3 region: CAWSVLDAWGYTF. Written as DNA, the CDR3 is TGTGCCTGGAGTGTACTGGACGCCTGGGGCTACACCTTC. The genes are TRBV30 and TRBJ1-2; D is ambiguous. Between the trimmed V and J ends, which lost 0 bases and 8 bases, there was a span of 13 bases. This CDR3 is 13 amino acids long. Looked up from germline, CDR1 is GTSNPN and CDR2 is SVGIG (reference sequence).

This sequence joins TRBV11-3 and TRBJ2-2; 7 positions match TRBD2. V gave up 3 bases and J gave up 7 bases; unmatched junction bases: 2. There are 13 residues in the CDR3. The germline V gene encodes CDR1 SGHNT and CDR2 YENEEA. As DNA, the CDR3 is TGTGCCAGCAGCTTGGCGGGAGTCGGGGAGCTGTTTTTT. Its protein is CASSLAGVGELFF. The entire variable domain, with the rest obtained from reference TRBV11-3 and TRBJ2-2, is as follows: EAGVVQSPRYKIIEKKQPVAFWCNPISGHNTLYWYLQNLGQGPELLIRYENEEAVDDSQLPKDRFSAERLKGVDSTLKIQPAELGDSAVYLCASSLAGVGELFFGEGSRLTVL.

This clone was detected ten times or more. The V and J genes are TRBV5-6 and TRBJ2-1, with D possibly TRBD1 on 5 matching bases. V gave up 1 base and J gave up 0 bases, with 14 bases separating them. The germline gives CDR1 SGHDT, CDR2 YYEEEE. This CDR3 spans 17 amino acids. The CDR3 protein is CASSLFRAPSSYNEQFF. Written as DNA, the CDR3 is TGTGCCAGCAGCTTGTTCAGGGCACCAAGCTCCTACAATGAGCAGTTCTTC.

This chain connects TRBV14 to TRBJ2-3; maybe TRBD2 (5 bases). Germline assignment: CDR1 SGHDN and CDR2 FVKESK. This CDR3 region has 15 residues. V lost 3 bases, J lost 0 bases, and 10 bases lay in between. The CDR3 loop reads CASSQRVRSTDTQYF. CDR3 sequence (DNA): TGTGCCAGCAGCCAGAGGGTGCGGAGCACAGATACGCAGTATTTT.

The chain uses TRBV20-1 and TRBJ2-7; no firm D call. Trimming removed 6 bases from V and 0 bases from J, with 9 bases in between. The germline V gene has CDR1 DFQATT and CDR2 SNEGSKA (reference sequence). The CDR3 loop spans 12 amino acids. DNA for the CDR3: TGCAGTGCCGTCGGGTCCTCCTACGAGCAGTACTTC. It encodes CSAVGSSYEQYF.

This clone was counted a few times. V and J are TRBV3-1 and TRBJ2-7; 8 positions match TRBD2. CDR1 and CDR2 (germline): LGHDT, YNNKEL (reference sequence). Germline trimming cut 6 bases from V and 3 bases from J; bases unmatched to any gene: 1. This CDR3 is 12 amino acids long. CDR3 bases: TGTGCCAGCAGGAGCGGGAGCTACGAGCAGTACTTC. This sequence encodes CASRSGSYEQYF.